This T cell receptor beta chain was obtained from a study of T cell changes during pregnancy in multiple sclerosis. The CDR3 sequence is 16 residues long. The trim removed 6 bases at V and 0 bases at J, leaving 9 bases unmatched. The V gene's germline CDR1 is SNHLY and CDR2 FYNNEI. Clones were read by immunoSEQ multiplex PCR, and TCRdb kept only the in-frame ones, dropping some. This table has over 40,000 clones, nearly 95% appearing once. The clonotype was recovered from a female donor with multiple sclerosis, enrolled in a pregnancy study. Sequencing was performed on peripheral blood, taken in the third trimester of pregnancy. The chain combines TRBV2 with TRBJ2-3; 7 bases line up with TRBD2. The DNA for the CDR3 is TGTGCCAGCAGAGCGGGACCGTCCCCTAGCACAGATACGCAGTATTTT. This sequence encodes CASRAGPSPSTDTQYF. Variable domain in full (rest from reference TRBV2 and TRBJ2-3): EPEVTQTPSHQVTQMGQEVILRCVPISNHLYFYWYRQILGQKVEFLVSFYNNEISEKSEIFDDQFSVERPDGSNFTLKIRSTKLEDSAMYFCASRAGPSPSTDTQYFGPGTRLTVL.